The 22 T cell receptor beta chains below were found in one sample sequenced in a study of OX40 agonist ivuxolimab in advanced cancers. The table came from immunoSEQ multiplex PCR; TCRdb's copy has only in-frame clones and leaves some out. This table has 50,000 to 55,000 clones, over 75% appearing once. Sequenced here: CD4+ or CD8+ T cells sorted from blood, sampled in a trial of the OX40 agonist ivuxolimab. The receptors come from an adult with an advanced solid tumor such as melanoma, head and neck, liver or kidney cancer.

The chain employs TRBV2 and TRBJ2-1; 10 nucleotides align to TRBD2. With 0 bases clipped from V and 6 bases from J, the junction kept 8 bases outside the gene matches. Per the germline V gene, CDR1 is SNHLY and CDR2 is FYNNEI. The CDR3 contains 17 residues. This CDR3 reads CASSEAPFLAGANEQFF. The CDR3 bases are TGTGCCAGCAGTGAAGCGCCTTTTCTAGCGGGAGCCAATGAGCAGTTCTTC.

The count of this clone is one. The CDR3 DNA is TGTGCCAGCAGCTCCGGGACCGGGAATCAGCCCCAGCATTTT. This translates into CASSSGTGNQPQHF. The chain links TRBV6-5 to TRBJ1-5, with D maybe TRBD1 (5 bases). The CDR3 loop spans 14 amino acids. Germline V gene lookup returns CDR1 MNHEY and CDR2 SVGAGI. Trimming left V 6 bases short and J 4 bases short, with 13 bases between.

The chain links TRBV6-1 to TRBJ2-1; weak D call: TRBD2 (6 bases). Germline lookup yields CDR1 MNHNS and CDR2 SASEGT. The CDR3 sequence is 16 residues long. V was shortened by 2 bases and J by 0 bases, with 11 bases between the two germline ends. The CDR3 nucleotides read TGTGCCAGCAGTGAATCAGGAGGGAACTCCTACAATGAGCAGTTCTTC. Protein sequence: CASSESGGNSYNEQFF.

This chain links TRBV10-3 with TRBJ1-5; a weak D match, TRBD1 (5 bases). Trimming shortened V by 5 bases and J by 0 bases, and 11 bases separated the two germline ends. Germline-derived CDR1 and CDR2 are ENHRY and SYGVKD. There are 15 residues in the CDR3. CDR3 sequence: CAISSGGHSNQPQHF. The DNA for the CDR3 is TGTGCCATCAGTTCCGGGGGTCATAGCAATCAGCCCCAGCATTTT.

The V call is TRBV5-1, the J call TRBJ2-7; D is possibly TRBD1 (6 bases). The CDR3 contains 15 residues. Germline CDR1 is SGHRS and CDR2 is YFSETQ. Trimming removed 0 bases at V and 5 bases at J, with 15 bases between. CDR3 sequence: CASSLVGGAKNEQYF. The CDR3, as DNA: TGCGCCAGCAGCTTGGTTGGGGGCGCGAAAAACGAGCAGTACTTC.

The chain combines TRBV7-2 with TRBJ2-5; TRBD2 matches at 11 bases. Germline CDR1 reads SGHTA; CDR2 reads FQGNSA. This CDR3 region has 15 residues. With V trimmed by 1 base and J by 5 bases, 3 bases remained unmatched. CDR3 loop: CASSLVRTSGETQYF. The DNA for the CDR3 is TGTGCCAGCAGCTTAGTTCGGACTAGCGGGGAGACCCAGTACTTC.

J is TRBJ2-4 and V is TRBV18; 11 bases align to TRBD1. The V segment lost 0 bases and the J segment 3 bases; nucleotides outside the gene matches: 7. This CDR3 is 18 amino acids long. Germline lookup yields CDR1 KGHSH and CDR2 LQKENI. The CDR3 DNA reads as TGTGCCAGCTCACCACCGCCCTTGGGACAGGGGGACAAAAACATTCAGTACTTC. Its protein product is CASSPPPLGQGDKNIQYF.

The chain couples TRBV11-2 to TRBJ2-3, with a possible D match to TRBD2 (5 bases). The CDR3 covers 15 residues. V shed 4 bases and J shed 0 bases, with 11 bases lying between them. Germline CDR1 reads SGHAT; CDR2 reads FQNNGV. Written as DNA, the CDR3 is TGTGCCAGCAGCTCCCAAACGGGAAGCACAGATACGCAGTATTTT. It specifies CASSSQTGSTDTQYF.

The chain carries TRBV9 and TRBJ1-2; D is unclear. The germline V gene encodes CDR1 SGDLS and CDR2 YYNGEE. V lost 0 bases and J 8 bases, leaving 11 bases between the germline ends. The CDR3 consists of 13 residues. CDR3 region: CASSVAAQDGYTF. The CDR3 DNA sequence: TGTGCCAGCAGCGTAGCTGCGCAGGACGGCTACACCTTC.

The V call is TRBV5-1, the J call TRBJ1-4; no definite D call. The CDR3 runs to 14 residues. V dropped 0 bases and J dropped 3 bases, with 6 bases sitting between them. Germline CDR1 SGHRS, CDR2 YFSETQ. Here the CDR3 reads CASSLGTPNEKLFF. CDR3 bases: TGCGCCAGCAGCTTGGGAACTCCTAATGAAAAACTGTTTTTT.

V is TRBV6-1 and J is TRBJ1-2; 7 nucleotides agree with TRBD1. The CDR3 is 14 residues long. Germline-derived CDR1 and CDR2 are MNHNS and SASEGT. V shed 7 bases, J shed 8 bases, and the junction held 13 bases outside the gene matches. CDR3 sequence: CASIIQTGREGYTF. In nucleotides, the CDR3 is TGTGCCAGCATCATCCAGACAGGGAGAGAGGGCTACACCTTC.

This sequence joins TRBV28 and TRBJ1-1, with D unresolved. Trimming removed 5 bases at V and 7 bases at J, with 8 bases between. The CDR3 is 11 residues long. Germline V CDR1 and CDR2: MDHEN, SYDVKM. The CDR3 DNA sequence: TGTGCCAGCAGTCCGGGTAATGAAGCTTTCTTT. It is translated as CASSPGNEAFF.

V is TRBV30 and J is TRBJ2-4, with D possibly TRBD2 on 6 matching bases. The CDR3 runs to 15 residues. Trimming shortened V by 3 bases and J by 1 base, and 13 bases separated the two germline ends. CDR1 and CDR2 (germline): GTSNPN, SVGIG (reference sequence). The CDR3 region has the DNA TGTGCCTGGAGACCCCTTCTAGCGGCCAAAAACATTCAGTACTTC. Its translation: CAWRPLLAAKNIQYF.

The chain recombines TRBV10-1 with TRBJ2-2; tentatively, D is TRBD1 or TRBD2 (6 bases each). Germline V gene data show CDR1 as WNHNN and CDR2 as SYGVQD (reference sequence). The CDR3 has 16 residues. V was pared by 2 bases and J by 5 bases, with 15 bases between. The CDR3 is CASSENPRGGTGELFF. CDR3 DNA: TGCGCCAGCAGTGAGAATCCCAGGGGAGGAACCGGGGAGCTGTTTTTT.

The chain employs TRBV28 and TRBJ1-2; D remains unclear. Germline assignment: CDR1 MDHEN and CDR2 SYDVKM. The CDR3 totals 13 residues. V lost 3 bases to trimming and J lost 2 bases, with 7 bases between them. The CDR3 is CASSLVENYGYTF. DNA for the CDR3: TGTGCCAGCAGTTTGGTTGAGAACTATGGCTACACCTTC.

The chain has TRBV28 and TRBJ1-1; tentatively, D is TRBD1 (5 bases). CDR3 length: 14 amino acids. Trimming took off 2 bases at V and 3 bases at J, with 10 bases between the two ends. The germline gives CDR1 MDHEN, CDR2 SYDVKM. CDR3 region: CASSLRAGHTEAFF. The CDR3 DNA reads TGTGCCAGCAGTTTAAGGGCAGGGCACACTGAAGCTTTCTTT.

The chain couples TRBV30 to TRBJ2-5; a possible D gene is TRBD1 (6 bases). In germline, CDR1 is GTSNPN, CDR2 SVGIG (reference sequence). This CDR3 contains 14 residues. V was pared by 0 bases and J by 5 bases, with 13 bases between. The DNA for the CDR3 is TGTGCCTGGAGTGTTGGGGGCCTTGGGGAGACCCAGTACTTC. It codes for CAWSVGGLGETQYF.

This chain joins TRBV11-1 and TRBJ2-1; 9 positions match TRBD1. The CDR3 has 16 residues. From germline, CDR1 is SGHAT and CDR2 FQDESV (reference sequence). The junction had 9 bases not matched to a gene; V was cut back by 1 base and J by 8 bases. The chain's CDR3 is CASSLVGRTGVDEQFF. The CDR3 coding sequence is TGTGCCAGCAGCTTAGTAGGGAGGACAGGGGTGGATGAGCAGTTCTTC.

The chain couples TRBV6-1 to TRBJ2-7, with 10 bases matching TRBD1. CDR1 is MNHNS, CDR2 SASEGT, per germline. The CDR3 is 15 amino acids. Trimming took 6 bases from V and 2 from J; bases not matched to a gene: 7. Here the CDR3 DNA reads TGTGCCAGCAGGGTTGACAGGGGGCGAGCCTACGAGCAGTACTTC. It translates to CASRVDRGRAYEQYF.

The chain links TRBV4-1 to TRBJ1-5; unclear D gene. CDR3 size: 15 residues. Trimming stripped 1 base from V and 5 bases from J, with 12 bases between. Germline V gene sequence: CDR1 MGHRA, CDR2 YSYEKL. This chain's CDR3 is CASSQGTQAHQPQHF. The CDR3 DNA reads TGCGCCAGCAGCCAAGGTACCCAGGCCCATCAGCCCCAGCATTTT.

The CDR3 coding sequence is TGTGCCAGCAGTGGGACAGGGAACGCGAACACCGGGGAGCTGTTTTTT. Protein: CASSGTGNANTGELFF. The V gene is TRBV2, the J gene TRBJ2-2; 8 positions match TRBD1. The V segment lost 4 bases and the J segment 0 bases; nucleotides outside the gene matches: 4. Germline CDR1 SNHLY, CDR2 FYNNEI. The CDR3 loop spans 16 amino acids.

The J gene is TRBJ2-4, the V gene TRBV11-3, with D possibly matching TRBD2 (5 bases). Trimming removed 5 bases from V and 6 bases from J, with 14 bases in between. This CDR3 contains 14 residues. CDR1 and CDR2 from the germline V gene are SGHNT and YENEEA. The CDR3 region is CASSLTSSGNIQYF. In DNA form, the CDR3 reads TGTGCCAGCAGCCTGACTTCAAGCGGAAACATTCAGTACTTC.